In its sample, the clone carrying this TCR beta chain was seen many times. The data derive from a study of Graves' ophthalmopathy and Graves' hyperthyroidism. Study-level background: The collection of peripheral blood took place at initial diagnosis, before any treatment.

TCR beta CDR3 regions were amplified from RNA transcripts. HTBI primers primed a first-round RT-PCR, and a second-round multiplex PCR followed. TCRdb reprocessed the multiplex PCR reads via MiXCR and lists one record per CDR3 protein. The sample consists of about 480,000 distinct CDR3 sequences, approximately 15% of them appearing once. Ophthalmopathy-affected donors exhibited moderate-to-severe activity, CAS ≥3, NOSPECS ≥4, and duration under 3 months. J gave up 1 base and V 2 bases, and 5 bases lay outside the gene matches. The CDR3 spans 15 residues. CDR1 and CDR2 (germline): MGHDK, SYGVNS. This chain connects TRBV25-1 to TRBJ2-7, with 7 bases fitting TRBD2. The sequence derives from a woman aged 25 to 45 with Graves' ophthalmopathy. Sequenced material: blood. The CDR3 region is CASSEVGGGSYEQYF. The CDR3 nucleotides are TGTGCCAGCAGTGAAGTGGGGGGGGGATCCTACGAGCAGTACTTC.